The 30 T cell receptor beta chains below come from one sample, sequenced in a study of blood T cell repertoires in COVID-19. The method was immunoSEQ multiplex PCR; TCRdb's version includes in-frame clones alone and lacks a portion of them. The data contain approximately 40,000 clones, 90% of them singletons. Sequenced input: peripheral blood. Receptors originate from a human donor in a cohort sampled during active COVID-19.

CDR3 in amino acids: CASSYSSGSGETQYF. The DNA for the CDR3 is TGTGCCAGCAGTTACTCGAGTGGGAGCGGAGAGACCCAGTACTTC. The chain couples TRBV6-5 to TRBJ2-5; possible D gene TRBD2, 5 bases. Germline V gives CDR1 MNHEY, CDR2 SVGAGI. This CDR3 spans 15 amino acids. Between the trimmed V and J ends, which lost 0 bases and 4 bases, there was a span of 12 bases.

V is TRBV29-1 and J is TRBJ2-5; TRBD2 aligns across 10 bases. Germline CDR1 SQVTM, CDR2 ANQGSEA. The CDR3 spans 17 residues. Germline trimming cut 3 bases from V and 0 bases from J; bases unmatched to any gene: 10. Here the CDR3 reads CSVDRPGLAKYQETQYF. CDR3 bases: TGCAGCGTTGATAGGCCGGGACTAGCGAAGTACCAAGAGACCCAGTACTTC.

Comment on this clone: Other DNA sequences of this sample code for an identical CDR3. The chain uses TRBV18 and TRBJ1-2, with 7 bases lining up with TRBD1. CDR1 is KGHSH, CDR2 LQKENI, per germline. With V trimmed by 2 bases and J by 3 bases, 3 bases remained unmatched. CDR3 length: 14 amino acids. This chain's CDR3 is CASSPLDRDYGYTF. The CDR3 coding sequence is TGTGCCAGCTCACCATTAGACAGGGACTATGGCTACACCTTC. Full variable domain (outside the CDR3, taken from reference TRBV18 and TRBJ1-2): NAGVMQNPRHLVRRRGQEARLRCSPMKGHSHVYWYRQLPEEGLKFMVYLQKENIIDESGMPKERFSAEFPKEGPSILRIQQVVRGDSAAYFCASSPLDRDYGYTFGSGTRLTVV.

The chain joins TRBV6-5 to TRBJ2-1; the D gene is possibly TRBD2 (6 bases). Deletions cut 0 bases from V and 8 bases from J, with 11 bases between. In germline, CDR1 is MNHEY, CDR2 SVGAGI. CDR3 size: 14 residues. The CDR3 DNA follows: TGTGCCAGCAGTTACTCCTCTAGCGCGCATGAGCAGTTCTTC. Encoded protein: CASSYSSSAHEQFF.

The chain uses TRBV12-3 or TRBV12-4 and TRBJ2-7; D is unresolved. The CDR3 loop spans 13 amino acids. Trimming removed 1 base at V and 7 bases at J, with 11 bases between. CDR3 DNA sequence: TGTGCCAGCAGTTTAGGACTCCCTCGGGAGCAGTACTTC. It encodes CASSLGLPREQYF.

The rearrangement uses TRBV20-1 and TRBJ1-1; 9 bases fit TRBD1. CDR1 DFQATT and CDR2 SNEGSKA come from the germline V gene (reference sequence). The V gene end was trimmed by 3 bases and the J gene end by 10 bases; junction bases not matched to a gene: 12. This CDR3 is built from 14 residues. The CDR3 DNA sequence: TGCAGTGCTAGTCACCAGATTACAGGGGGCTCAGCTTTCTTT. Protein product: CSASHQITGGSAFF.

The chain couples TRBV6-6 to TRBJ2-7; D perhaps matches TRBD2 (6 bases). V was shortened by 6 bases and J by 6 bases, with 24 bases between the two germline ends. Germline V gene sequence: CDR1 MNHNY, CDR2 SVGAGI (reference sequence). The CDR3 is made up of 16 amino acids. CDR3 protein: CASSREAGRPLGEQYF. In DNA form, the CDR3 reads TGTGCCAGCAGCAGGGAAGCCGGGAGACCCCTCGGCGAGCAGTACTTC.

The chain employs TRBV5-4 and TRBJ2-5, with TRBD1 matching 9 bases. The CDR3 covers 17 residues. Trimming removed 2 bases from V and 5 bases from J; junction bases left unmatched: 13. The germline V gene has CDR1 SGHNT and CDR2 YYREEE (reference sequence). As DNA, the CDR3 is TGTGCCAGCAGCTTAACAGGGGGCGACGATTGGACGGAGACCCAGTACTTC. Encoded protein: CASSLTGGDDWTETQYF.

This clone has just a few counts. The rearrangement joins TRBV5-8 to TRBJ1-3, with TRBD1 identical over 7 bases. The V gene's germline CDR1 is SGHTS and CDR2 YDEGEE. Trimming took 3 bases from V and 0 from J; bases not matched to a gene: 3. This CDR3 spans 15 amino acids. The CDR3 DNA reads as TGTGCCAGCAGCTCCGGGACAGTCTCTGGAAACACCATATATTTT. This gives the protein CASSSGTVSGNTIYF.

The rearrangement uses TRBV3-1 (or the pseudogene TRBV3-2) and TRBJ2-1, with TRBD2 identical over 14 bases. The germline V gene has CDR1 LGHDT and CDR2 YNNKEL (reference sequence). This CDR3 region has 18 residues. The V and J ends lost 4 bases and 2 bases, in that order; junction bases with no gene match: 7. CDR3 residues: CASSLGLAGGNPYNEQFF. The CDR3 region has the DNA TGTGCCAGCAGCCTCGGACTAGCGGGAGGCAACCCCTACAATGAGCAGTTCTTC.

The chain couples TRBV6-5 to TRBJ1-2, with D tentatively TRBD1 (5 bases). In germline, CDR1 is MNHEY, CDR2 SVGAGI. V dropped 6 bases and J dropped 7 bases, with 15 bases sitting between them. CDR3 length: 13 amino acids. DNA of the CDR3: TGTGCCAGCAGGCCCCAGGGATATGGTGGCTACACCTTC. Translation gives CASRPQGYGGYTF.

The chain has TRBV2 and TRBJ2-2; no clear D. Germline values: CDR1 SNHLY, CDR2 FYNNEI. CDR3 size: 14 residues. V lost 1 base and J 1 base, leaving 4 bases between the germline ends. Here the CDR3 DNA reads TGTGCCAGCAGTGAAGTCCGGAACACCGGGGAGCTGTTTTTT. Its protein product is CASSEVRNTGELFF.

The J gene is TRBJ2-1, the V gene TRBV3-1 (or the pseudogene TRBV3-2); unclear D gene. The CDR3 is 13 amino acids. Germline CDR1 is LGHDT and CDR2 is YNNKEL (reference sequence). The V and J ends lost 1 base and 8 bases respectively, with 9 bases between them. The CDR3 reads CASSQAGIDEQFF. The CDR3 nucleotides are TGTGCCAGCAGCCAAGCAGGAATCGATGAGCAGTTCTTC.

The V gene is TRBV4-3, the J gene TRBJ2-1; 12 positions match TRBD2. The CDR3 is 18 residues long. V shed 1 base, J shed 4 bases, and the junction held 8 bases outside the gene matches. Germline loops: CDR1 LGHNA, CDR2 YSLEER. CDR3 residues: CASSQGRLAGGQYNEQFF. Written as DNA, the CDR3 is TGCGCCAGCAGCCAAGGCAGGCTAGCGGGGGGGCAATACAATGAGCAGTTCTTC.

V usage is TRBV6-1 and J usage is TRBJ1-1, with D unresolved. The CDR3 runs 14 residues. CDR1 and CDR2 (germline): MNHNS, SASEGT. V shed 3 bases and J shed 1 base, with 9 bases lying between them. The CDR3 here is CASSDRLANTEAFF. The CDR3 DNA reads TGTGCCAGCAGTGATCGCTTGGCGAACACTGAAGCTTTCTTT.

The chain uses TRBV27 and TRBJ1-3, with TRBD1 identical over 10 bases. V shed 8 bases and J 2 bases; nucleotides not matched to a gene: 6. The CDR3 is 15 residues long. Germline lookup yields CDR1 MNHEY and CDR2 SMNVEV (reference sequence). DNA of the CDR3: TGTGCCAGCTGGGACAGGGGTTACCCTGGAAACACCATATATTTT. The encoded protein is CASWDRGYPGNTIYF.

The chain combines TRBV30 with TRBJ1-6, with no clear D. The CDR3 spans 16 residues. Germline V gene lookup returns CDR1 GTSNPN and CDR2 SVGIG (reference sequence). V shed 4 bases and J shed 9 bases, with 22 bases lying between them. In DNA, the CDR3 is TGTGCCTGGAACGGCCGGCTAAATACCCGCGGTTCACCCCTCCACTTT. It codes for CAWNGRLNTRGSPLHF.

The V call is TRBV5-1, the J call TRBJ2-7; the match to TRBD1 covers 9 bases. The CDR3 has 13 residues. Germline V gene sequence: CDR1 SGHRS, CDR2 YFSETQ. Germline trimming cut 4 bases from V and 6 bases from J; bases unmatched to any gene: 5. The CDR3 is CASSLGQGGEQYF. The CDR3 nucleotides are TGCGCCAGCAGCCTGGGACAGGGAGGCGAGCAGTACTTC.

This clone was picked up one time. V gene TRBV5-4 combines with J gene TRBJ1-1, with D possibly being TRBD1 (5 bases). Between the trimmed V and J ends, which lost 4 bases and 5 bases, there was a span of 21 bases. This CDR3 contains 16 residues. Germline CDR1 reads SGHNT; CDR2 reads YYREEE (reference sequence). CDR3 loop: CASSLLSIGGTTEAFF. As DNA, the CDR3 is TGTGCCAGCAGCCTGCTTAGTATCGGGGGTACGACTGAAGCTTTCTTT.

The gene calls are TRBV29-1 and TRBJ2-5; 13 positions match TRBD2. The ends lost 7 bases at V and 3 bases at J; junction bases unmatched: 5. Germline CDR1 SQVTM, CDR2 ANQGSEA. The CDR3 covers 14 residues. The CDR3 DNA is TGCAGCGCCCGACTAGCGGGGGGTAAAGAGACCCAGTACTTC. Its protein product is CSARLAGGKETQYF. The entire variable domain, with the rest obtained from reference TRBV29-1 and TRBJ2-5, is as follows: SAVISQKPSRDICQRGTSLTIQCQVDSQVTMMFWYRQQPGQSLTLIATANQGSEATYESGFVIDKFPISRPNLTFSTLTVSNMSPEDSSIYLCSARLAGGKETQYFGPGTRLLVL.

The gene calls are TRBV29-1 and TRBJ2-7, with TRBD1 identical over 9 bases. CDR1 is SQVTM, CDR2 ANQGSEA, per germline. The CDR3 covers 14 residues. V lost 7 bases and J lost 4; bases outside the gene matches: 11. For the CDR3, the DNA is TGCAGCGCCCAAACAGGGGGCGCTGAGTACGAGCAGTACTTC. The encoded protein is CSAQTGGAEYEQYF.

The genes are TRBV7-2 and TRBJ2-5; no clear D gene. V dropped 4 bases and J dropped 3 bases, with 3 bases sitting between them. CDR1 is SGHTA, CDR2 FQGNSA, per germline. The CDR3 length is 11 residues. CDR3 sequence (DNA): TGTGCCAGCAGCTACAAAGAGACCCAGTACTTC. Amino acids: CASSYKETQYF.

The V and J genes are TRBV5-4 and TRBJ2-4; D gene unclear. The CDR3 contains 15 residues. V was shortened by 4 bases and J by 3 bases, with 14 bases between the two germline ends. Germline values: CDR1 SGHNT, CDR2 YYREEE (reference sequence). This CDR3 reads CASSPKGEGKNIQYF. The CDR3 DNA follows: TGTGCCAGCAGCCCAAAAGGAGAAGGCAAAAACATTCAGTACTTC.

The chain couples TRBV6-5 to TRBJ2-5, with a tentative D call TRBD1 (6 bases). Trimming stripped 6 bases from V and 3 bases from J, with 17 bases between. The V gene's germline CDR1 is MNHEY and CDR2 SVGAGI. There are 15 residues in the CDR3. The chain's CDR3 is CASRNGQTRKETQYF. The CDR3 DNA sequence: TGTGCCAGCAGAAACGGACAGACCAGAAAAGAGACCCAGTACTTC.

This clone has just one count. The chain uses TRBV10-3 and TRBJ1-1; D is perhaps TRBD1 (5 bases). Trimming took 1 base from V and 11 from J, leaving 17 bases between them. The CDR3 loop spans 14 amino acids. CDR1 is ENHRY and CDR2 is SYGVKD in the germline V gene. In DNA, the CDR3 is TGTGCCATCAGTGAGTTACCCGCAGGGAACCTTGCTTTCTTT. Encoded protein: CAISELPAGNLAFF.

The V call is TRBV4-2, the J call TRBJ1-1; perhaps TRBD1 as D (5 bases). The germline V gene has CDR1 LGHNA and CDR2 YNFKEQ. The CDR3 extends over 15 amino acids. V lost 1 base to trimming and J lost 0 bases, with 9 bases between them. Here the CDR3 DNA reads TGTGCCAGCAGCCAAGTTGGGGGGATGAACACTGAAGCTTTCTTT. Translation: CASSQVGGMNTEAFF.

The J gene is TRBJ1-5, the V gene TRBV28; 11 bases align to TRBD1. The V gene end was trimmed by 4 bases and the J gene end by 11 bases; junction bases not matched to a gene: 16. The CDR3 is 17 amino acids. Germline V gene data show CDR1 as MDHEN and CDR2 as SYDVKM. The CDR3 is CASSYSPGTGGRTAQHF. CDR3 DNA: TGTGCCAGCAGTTATAGCCCGGGGACAGGGGGAAGAACGGCCCAGCATTTT.

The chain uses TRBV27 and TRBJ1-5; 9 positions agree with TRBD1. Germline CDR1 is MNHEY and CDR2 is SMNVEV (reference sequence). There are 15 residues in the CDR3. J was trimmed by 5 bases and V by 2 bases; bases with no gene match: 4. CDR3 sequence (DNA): TGTGCCAGCAGTTTAGGGACAGGGTGGGATCAGCCCCAGCATTTT. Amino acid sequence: CASSLGTGWDQPQHF.

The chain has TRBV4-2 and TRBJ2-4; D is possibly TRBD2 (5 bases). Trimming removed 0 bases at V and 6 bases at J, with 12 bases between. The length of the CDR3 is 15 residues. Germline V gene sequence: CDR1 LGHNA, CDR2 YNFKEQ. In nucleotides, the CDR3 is TGTGCCAGCAGCCAAGATAGGACTCCTGGAAACATTCAGTACTTC. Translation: CASSQDRTPGNIQYF.

The chain's CDR3 is CASSEGVYGYTF. In nucleotides, the CDR3 is TGTGCCAGCAGCGAAGGAGTCTATGGCTACACCTTC. The chain combines TRBV3-1 (or the pseudogene TRBV3-2) with TRBJ1-2; D ambiguous. The germline V gene encodes CDR1 LGHDT and CDR2 YNNKEL (reference sequence). This CDR3 has 12 amino acids. The V and J ends lost 5 bases and 4 bases respectively, with 8 bases between them.